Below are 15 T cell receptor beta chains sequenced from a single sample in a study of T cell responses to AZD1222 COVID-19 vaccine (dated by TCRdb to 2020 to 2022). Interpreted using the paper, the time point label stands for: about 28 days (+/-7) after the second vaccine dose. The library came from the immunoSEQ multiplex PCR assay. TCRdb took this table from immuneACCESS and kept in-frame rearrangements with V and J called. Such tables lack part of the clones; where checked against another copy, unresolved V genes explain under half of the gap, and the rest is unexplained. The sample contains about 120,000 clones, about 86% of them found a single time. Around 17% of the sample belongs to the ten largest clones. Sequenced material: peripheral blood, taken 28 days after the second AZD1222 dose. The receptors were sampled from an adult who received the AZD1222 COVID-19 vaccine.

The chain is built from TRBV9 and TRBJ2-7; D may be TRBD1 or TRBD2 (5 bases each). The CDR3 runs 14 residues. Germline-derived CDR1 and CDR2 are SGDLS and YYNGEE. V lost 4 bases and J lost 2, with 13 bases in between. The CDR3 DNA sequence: TGTGCCAGCAGCCCATGGGACGGCCCCTACGAGCAGTACTTC. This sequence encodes CASSPWDGPYEQYF.

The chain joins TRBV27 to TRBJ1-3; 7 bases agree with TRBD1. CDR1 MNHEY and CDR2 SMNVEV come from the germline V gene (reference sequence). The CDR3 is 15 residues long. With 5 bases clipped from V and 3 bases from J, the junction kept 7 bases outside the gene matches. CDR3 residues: CASSPRQGIGNTIYF. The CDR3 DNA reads TGTGCCAGCAGTCCCCGACAGGGAATTGGAAACACCATATATTTT.

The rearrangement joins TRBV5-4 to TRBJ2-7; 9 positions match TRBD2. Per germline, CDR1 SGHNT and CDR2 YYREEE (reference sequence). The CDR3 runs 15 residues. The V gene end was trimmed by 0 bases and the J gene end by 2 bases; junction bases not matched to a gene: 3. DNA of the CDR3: TGTGCCAGCAGCTTGGTGGCTAGCGGGGCCTACGAGCAGTACTTC. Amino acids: CASSLVASGAYEQYF.

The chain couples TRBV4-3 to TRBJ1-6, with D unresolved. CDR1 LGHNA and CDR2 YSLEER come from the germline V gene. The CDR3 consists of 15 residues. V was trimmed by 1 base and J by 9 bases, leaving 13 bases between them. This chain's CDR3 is CASSQAPGNSSPLHF. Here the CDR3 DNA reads TGCGCCAGCAGCCAAGCTCCCGGGAACAGTTCACCCCTCCACTTT.

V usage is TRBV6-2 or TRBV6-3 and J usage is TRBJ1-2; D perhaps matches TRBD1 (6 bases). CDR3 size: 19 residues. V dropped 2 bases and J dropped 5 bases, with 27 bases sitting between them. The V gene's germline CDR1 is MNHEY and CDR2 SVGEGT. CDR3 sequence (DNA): TGTGCCAGCAGTTACCGCCCTTGGAGCGGCAGGGGTAATATGTATGGCTACACCTTC. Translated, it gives CASSYRPWSGRGNMYGYTF.

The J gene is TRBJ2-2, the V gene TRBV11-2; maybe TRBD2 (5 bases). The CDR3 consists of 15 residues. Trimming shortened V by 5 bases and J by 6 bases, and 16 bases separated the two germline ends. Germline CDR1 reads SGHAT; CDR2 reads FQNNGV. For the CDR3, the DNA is TGTGCCAGCAGCATCCGAGAGGGTCGGGCCGGGGAGCTGTTTTTT. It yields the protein CASSIREGRAGELFF.

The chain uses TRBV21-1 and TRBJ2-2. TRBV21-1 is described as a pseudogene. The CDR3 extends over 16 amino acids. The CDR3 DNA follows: TGTGCCAGCAGCAAAGTTTTAGGGCGACATGACGGGGAGCTGTTTTTT. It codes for CASSKVLGRHDGELFF.

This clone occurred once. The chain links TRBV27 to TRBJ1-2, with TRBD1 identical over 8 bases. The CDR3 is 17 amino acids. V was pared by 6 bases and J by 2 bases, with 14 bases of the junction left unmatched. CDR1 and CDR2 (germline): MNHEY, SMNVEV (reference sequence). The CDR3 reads CASRGSGTGLTNYGYTF. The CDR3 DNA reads TGTGCCAGCAGAGGCTCCGGGACAGGCCTTACAAACTATGGCTACACCTTC.

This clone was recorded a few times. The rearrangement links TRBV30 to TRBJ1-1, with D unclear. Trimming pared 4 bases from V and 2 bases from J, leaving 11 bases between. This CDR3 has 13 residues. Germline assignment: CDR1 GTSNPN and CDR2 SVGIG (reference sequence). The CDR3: CAWTHSVNTEAFF. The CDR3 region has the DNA TGTGCCTGGACTCACTCAGTAAACACTGAAGCTTTCTTT.

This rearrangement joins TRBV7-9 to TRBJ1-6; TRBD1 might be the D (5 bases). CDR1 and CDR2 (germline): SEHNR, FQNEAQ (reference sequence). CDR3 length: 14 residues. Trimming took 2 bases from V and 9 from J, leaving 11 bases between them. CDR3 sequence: CASSLPGTGSPLHF. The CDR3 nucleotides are TGTGCCAGCAGCTTACCAGGGACGGGTTCACCCCTCCACTTT.

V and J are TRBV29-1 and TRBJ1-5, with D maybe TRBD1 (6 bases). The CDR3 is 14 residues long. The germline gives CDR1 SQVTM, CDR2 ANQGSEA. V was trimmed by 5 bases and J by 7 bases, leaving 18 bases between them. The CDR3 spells CSVTGGAPGQPQHF. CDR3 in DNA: TGCAGCGTTACCGGGGGCGCACCAGGACAGCCCCAGCATTTT.

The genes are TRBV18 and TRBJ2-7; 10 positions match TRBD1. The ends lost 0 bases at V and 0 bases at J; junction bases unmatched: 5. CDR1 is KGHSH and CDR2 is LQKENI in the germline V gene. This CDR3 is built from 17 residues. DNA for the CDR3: TGTGCCAGCTCACCACCGGTGGGACAGGGGACCTCCTACGAGCAGTACTTC. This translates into CASSPPVGQGTSYEQYF.

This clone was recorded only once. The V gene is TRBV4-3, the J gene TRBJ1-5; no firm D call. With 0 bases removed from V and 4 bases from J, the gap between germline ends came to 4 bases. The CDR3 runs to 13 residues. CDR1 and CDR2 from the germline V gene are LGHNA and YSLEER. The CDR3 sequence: CASSQDGNQPQHF. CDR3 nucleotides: TGCGCCAGCAGCCAAGATGGAAATCAGCCCCAGCATTTT.

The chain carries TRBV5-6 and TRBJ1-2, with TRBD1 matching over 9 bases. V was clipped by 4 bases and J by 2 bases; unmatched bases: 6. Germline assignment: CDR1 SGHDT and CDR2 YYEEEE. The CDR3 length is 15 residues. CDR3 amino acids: CASSIWDRVNYGYTF. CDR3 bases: TGTGCCAGCAGCATTTGGGACAGGGTAAACTATGGCTACACCTTC.

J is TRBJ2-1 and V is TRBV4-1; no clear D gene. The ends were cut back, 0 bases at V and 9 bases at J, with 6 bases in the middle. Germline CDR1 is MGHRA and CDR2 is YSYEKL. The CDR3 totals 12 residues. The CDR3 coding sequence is TGCGCCAGCAGCCAAGATCCCAGTGAGCAGTTCTTC. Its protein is CASSQDPSEQFF.